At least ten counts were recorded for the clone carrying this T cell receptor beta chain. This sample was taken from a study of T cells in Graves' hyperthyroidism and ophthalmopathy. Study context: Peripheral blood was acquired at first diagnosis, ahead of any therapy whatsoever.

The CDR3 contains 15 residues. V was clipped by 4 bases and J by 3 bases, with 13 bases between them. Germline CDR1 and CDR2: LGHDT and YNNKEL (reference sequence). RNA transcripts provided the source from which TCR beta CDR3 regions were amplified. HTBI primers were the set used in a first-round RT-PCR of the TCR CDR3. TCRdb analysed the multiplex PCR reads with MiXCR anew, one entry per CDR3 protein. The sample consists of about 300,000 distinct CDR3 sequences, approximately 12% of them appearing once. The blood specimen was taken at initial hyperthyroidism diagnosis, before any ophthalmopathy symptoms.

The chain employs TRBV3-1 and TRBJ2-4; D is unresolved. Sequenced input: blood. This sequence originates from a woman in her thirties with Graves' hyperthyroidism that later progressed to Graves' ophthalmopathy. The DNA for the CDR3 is TGTGCCAGCAGCCCCGGATCGCCGGGCAAAAACATTCAGTACTTC. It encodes CASSPGSPGKNIQYF.